Listed here is a single TCR beta chain. Preparation of the TCRbeta library involved a method that used unique molecular identifiers. One entry per CDR3 protein, called by TCRdb with MiXCR from the PCR reads. The sample records about 360,000 distinct CDR3 sequences, about 14% being singletons. The data stem from a study of T-cell reconstitution after alpha-beta-depleted transplantation in children. The CDR3 is 13 amino acids. V lost 7 bases and J lost 0, with 7 bases in between. Germline V gene sequence: CDR1 SNHLY, CDR2 FYNNEI. The rearrangement uses TRBV2 and TRBJ2-1, with D hard to call. Source: PBMCs, taken from the stem cell graft. The receptor's source is a human donor who donated a stem cell graft to a child with Fanconi anemia. The CDR3 region has the DNA TGTGCCAGCACCAGGAGCTCCTACAATGAGCAGTTCTTC. It translates to CASTRSSYNEQFF.